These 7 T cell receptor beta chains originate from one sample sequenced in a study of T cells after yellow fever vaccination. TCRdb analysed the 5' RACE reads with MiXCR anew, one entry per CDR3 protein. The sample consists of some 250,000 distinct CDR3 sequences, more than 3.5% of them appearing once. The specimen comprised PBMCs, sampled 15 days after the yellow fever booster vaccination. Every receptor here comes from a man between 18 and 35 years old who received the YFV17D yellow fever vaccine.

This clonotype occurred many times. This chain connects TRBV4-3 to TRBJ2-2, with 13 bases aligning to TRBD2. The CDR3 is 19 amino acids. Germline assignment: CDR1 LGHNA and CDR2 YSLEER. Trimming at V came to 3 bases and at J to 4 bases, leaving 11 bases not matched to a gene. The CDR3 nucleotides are TGCGCCAGCAGCCACATCACGGGACTAGCGGGGATTATCACCGGGGAGCTGTTTTTT. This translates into CASSHITGLAGIITGELFF.

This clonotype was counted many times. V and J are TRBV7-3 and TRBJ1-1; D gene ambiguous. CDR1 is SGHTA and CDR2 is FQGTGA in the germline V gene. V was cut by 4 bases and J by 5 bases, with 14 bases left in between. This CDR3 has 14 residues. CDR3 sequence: CASSSTGLDTEAFF. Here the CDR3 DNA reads TGTGCCAGCAGCTCGACCGGGCTGGATACTGAAGCTTTCTTT. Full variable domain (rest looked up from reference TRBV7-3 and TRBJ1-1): GAGVSQTPSNKVTEKGKYVELRCDPISGHTALYWYRQSLGQGPEFLIYFQGTGAADDSGLPNDRFFAVRPEGSVSTLKIQRTERGDSAVYLCASSSTGLDTEAFFGQGTRLTVV.

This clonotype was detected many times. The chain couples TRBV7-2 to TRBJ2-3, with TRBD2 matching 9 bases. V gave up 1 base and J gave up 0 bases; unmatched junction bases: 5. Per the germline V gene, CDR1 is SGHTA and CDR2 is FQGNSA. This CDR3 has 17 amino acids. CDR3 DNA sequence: TGTGCCAGCAGCTTAGTAGCGGGGGTCTCTAGCACAGATACGCAGTATTTT. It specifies CASSLVAGVSSTDTQYF.

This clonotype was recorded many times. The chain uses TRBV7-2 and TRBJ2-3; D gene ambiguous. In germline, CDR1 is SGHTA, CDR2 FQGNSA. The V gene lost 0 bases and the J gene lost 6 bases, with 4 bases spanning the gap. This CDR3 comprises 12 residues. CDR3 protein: CASSLASDTQYF. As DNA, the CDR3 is TGTGCCAGCAGCTTAGCATCGGATACGCAGTATTTT.

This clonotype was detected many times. The CDR3 reads CASSPGPENIQYF. The CDR3 region has the DNA TGTGCCAGCAGCCCGGGGCCTGAAAACATTCAGTACTTC. The chain carries TRBV6-2 or TRBV6-3 and TRBJ2-4; D tentatively reads TRBD1 or TRBD2 (5 bases each). Per germline, CDR1 MNHEY and CDR2 SVGEGT. V lost 6 bases to trimming and J lost 5 bases, with 11 bases between them. The CDR3 extends over 13 amino acids.

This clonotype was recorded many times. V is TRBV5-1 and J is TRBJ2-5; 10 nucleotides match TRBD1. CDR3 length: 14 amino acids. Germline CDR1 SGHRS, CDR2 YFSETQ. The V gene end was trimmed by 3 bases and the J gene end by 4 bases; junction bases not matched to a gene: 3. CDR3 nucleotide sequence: TGCGCCAGCAGCTCGGGACAGGGGTTAGAGACCCAGTACTTC. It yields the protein CASSSGQGLETQYF.

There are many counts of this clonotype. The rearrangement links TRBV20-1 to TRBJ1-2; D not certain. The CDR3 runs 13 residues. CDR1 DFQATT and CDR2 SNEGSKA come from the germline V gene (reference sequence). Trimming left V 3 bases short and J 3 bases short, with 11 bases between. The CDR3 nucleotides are TGCAGTGCTAGCCCCCTAGGCGACTATGGCTACACCTTC. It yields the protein CSASPLGDYGYTF.